This T cell receptor beta chain comes out of a study of blood T cell repertoires in COVID-19. At the level of the study: The study drew acute and convalescent COVID-19 samples from the United States, Italy and Spain. PBMCs, B-cell-depleted T cells, or T cells were the source of the cDNA or gDNA that made up the material.

Per the original data handling: Scientists estimated how many nucleated cells there were by amplifying reference gene primers. Generated by immunoSEQ multiplex PCR, the TCRdb table keeps only in-frame clones and is missing some. The DNA was the basis for D and trimming; V, J and clone size are from that table. The sample consists of about 230,000 clones, roughly 84% of them appearing once. This CDR3 has 13 amino acids. Germline assignment: CDR1 WNHNN and CDR2 SYGVQD (reference sequence). Trimming removed 9 bases at V and 9 bases at J, with 18 bases between. This chain links TRBV10-1 with TRBJ1-5, with a weak D call TRBD1 (5 bases). This TCR was sampled from a man aged 35 to 55 with acute or convalescent COVID-19. Sample: peripheral blood. In nucleotides, the CDR3 is TGCGCCAGGCCGACAGATTCCTGGTGGCCCCAGCATTTT. Translated, it gives CARPTDSWWPQHF.